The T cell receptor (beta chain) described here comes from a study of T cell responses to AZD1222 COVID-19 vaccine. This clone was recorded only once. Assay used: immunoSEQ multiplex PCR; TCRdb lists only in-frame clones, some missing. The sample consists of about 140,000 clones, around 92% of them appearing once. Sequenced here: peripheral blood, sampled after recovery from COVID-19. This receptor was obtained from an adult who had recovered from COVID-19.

The CDR3 bases are TGCGCCAGCAGCCCTGGAAGGTGGACTAGCGGATACAATGAGCAGTTCTTC. Translating gives CASSPGRWTSGYNEQFF. V usage is TRBV5-1 and J usage is TRBJ2-1, with 10 bases matching TRBD2. The V gene end was trimmed by 4 bases and the J gene end by 4 bases; junction bases not matched to a gene: 11. Looked up from germline, CDR1 is SGHRS and CDR2 is YFSETQ. The CDR3 loop spans 17 amino acids.